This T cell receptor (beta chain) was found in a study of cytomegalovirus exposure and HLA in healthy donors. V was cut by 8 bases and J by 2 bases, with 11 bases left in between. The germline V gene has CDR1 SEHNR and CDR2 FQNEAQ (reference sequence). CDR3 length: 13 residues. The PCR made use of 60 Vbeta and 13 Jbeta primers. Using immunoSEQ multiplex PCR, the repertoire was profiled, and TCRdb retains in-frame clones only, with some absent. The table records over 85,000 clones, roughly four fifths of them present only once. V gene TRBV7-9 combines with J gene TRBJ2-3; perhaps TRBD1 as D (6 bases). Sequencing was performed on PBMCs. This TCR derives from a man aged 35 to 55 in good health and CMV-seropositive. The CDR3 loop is CASARGTTDTQYF. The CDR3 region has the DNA TGTGCCAGCGCCAGGGGCACCACAGATACGCAGTATTTT. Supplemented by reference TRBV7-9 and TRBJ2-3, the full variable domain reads DTGVSQNPRHKITKRGQNVTFRCDPISEHNRLYWYRQTLGQGPEFLTYFQNEAQLEKSRLLSDRFSAERPKGSFSTLEIQRTEQGDSAMYLCASARGTTDTQYFGPGTRLTVL.